This TCR beta chain derives from a study of PD-1 blockade in classical Hodgkin lymphoma. CDR1 is SGHRS and CDR2 is YFSETQ in the germline V gene. This CDR3 is built from 16 residues. V was trimmed by 0 bases and J by 4 bases, leaving 13 bases between them. Autologous stem cell transplantation was followed by relapse in every patient, and brentuximab vedotin exposure varied. Sequenced by immunoSEQ multiplex PCR; TCRdb stores in-frame clones only, minus some. Of roughly 10,000 clones detected, approximately 80% appear once; the ten largest clones hold almost 35%. This clonotype was sampled from a human donor with classical Hodgkin lymphoma. The sample was peripheral blood mononuclear cells (PBMCs), taken before the second cycle of nivolumab. The chain recombines TRBV5-1 with TRBJ1-4; D is uncertain. CDR3 bases: TGCGCCAGCAGCTTGGCCGAAGGTCGGAGTAATGAAAAACTGTTTTTT. It codes for CASSLAEGRSNEKLFF.